This passage covers 16 T cell receptor beta chains from one sample sequenced in a study of CD4 and CD8 cells across lung adenocarcinoma regions (dated by TCRdb to 2016 to 2019). Libraries were constructed by PCR. Instrument on record: HiSeq X Ten. The raw public reads went through TCRdb reprocessing: fastp at Q25, MiXCR clone calling, in-frame beta chains kept. Entries that share a CDR3 protein sequence are merged under the most common genes and DNA. The sample includes tens of thousands of distinct CDR3 sequences, with over 40% observed a single time. The leading ten clones occupy about 22% of the sample. Sample: CD4+ T cells from the center of a lung tumor. The label giving this sample's cell subset or site can be read as: tumor center region. The receptors were sampled from a male donor with lung adenocarcinoma. The CD4 and CD8 labels of this study may be unreliable.

Many counts were recorded for this clonotype. The chain is built from TRBV10-1 and TRBJ2-3; D uncertain. The V end lost 2 bases, the J end lost 0 bases, and 3 bases lay between the germline ends. CDR3 length: 13 amino acids. Germline CDR1 WNHNN, CDR2 SYGVQD (reference sequence). CDR3 amino acids: CASSEPSTDTQYF. CDR3 bases: TGCGCCAGCAGTGAGCCTAGCACAGATACGCAGTATTTT.

This clonotype was detected ten times or more. The chain recombines TRBV6-2 or TRBV6-3 with TRBJ2-5; a possible D gene is TRBD2 (5 bases). Germline CDR1 and CDR2: MNHEY and SVGEGT. The CDR3 extends over 13 amino acids. V shed 6 bases and J shed 3 bases, with 11 bases lying between them. The CDR3 spells CASSPSGEETQYF. DNA of the CDR3: TGTGCCAGCAGCCCGAGCGGAGAAGAGACCCAGTACTTC.

This clonotype was seen repeatedly, ten times or more. The V call is TRBV7-9, the J call TRBJ2-7; D uncertain. Germline V gene sequence: CDR1 SEHNR, CDR2 FQNEAQ (reference sequence). Trimming took off 5 bases at V and 1 base at J, with 12 bases between the two ends. The CDR3 totals 14 residues. The CDR3 spells CASSLVGLSYEQYF. Here the CDR3 DNA reads TGTGCCAGCAGCCTGGTTGGGTTATCCTACGAGCAGTACTTC.

The V call is TRBV10-3, the J call TRBJ2-5; 9 bases line up with TRBD2. The V and J ends lost 6 bases and 0 bases, in that order; junction bases with no gene match: 8. Germline loops: CDR1 ENHRY, CDR2 SYGVKD. The CDR3 extends over 16 amino acids. CDR3 sequence reads: CAIRGGGGADQETQYF. The CDR3 DNA reads TGTGCCATCAGGGGGGGCGGGGGGGCTGACCAAGAGACCCAGTACTTC.

This clonotype has more than one count but fewer than ten. This may come from a read error, since a much larger clone is one base off. This chain joins TRBV27 and TRBJ1-1; no clear D gene. CDR1 MNHEY and CDR2 SMNVEV come from the germline V gene (reference sequence). This CDR3 region has 15 residues. CDR3 in DNA: TGTGTCAACCATTTTTGTGGGAGGGTCCAGGCCAGGGCTTTCTTT. The encoded protein is CVNHFCGRVQARAFF.

In this sample, this clonotype turned up many times. The rearrangement links TRBV6-1 to TRBJ2-1, with 8 positions matching TRBD2. The end of the DNA fits TRBJ2-7 better, so the J call may be wrong. This CDR3 is 15 amino acids long. Germline assignment: CDR1 MNHNS and CDR2 SASEGT. CDR3 loop: CASSESSGSPYEQYF. CDR3 DNA: TGTGCCAGCAGTGAGTCCAGCGGGAGTCCCTACGAGCAGTACTTC.

This clonotype appeared many times. The V and J genes are TRBV6-5 and TRBJ2-1; a weak D match, TRBD1 (6 bases). The end of the DNA aligns better with TRBJ2-7, so the J call may be wrong. This CDR3 comprises 13 residues. Germline values: CDR1 MNHEY, CDR2 SVGAGI. CDR3 DNA sequence: TGTGCCAGCAGTTACTCGACAGGTTACGAGCAGTACTTC. The encoded protein is CASSYSTGYEQYF.

The chain is built from TRBV11-3 and TRBJ2-2; weak D call: TRBD1 (5 bases). In germline, CDR1 is SGHNT, CDR2 YENEEA. This CDR3 is built from 15 residues. V lost 5 bases to trimming and J lost 1 base, with 11 bases between them. Here the CDR3 reads CASSAGWVNTGELFF. The CDR3 region has the DNA TGTGCCAGCAGCGCAGGGTGGGTGAACACCGGGGAGCTGTTTTTT.

V usage is TRBV7-6 and J usage is TRBJ2-5; perhaps TRBD2 as D (5 bases). Germline V lookup: CDR1 SGHVS, CDR2 FNYEAQ. The CDR3 is made up of 13 amino acids. V lost 1 base to trimming and J lost 7 bases, with 10 bases between them. This chain's CDR3 is CASSLDFAGTQYF. The CDR3, as DNA: TGTGCCAGCAGCTTAGATTTTGCGGGGACCCAGTACTTC.

This clonotype was recorded a few times. The J gene is TRBJ2-7, the V gene TRBV6-4; maybe TRBD2 (6 bases). There are 15 residues in the CDR3. Trimming pared 6 bases from V and 4 bases from J, leaving 19 bases between. Looked up from germline, CDR1 is MRHNA and CDR2 is SNTAGT. The CDR3 region has the DNA TGTGCCAGCAGGCTGGGACTCCGAAACCTATACGAGCAGTACTTC. Protein: CASRLGLRNLYEQYF.

In regard to this clonotype: Compared with germline, one end of the junction differs, possibly owing to a read error. The J gene is TRBJ2-3, the V gene TRBV6-1; maybe TRBD2 (7 bases). Germline CDR1 reads MNHNS; CDR2 reads SASEGT. The CDR3 has 15 residues. The CDR3: CASGDGGGGTDTQYF. In nucleotides, the CDR3 is TGTGCCAGCGGTGATGGGGGCGGGGGCACAGATACCCAGTATTTT.

This clonotype is medium-sized by share. This chain joins TRBV6-1 and TRBJ2-3; no clear D. Germline lookup yields CDR1 MNHNS and CDR2 SASEGT. V was cut by 2 bases and J by 2 bases, with 2 bases left in between. CDR3 length: 12 amino acids. CDR3 in amino acids: CASSESTDTQYF. In DNA, the CDR3 is TGTGCCAGCAGTGAATCCACAGATACGCAGTATTTT.

Sample share makes this clonotype medium-sized. V usage is TRBV27 and J usage is TRBJ2-3, with 11 bases fitting TRBD2. After removal of 4 bases from V and 2 bases from J, the junction contained 5 bases not matched to a gene. CDR1 and CDR2 from the germline V gene are MNHEY and SMNVEV (reference sequence). This CDR3 region has 16 residues. CDR3 protein: CASSSTSGAFTDTQYF. The CDR3 bases are TGTGCCAGCAGTTCGACTAGCGGGGCATTCACAGATACGCAGTATTTT.

The V and J genes are TRBV4-1 and TRBJ2-5; D is possibly TRBD1 or TRBD2 (5 bases each). The J call is doubtful: the DNA matches TRBJ2-7 better. Per the germline V gene, CDR1 is MGHRA and CDR2 is YSYEKL. This CDR3 contains 14 residues. In nucleotides, the CDR3 is TGCGCCAGCAGCCGGCGGTGGGGGAGTTACGAGCAGTACTTC. Translated: CASSRRWGSYEQYF.

Concerning this clonotype itself: The junction departs from germline at one end; a sequencing error may be responsible. The rearrangement links TRBV6-1 to TRBJ2-4; D is possibly TRBD1 or TRBD2 (6 bases each). The DNA end is a closer match to TRBJ2-3, so the J assignment may be wrong. CDR1 and CDR2 (germline): MNHNS, SASEGT. This CDR3 has 16 residues. The CDR3 nucleotides are TGTGCCAGACCCGTTATGGGGGGCGGAGCCACAAATACTCAGTATTTT. Its translation is CARPVMGGGATNTQYF.

This clonotype has more than one count but fewer than ten. The chain employs TRBV6-4 and TRBJ2-3, with TRBD2 matching 9 bases. This CDR3 is 17 amino acids long. CDR1 is MRHNA, CDR2 SNTAGT, per germline. J lost 1 base, V lost 6 bases, and 11 bases had no gene match. DNA for the CDR3: TGTGCCAGCAGCAACAACGGAGCGGGAGGTCGCACAGATACGCAGTATTTT. Its translation: CASSNNGAGGRTDTQYF.